This T cell receptor beta chain was captured by sequencing in a study of cytomegalovirus exposure and HLA in healthy donors. Comment on this clone: Its matching antigen is unknown.

General study results and limits: Previously analyzed data showed that most TCR beta V segments were productive at a frequency of about 87% or about 30%.

The primer mix had 60 Vbeta and 13 Jbeta primers. Libraries were prepared by immunoSEQ multiplex PCR; TCRdb keeps only in-frame clonotypes and omits some of them. The sample has some 150,000 clones, roughly 83% seen once. The CDR3 length is 14 residues. Trimming pared 5 bases from V and 7 bases from J, leaving 15 bases between. The germline V gene encodes CDR1 SGHVS and CDR2 FNYEAQ. The sequence was collected from a woman in her 50s in good health and CMV-seronegative. Input material: PBMCs. The chain links TRBV7-6 to TRBJ1-5; possible D gene TRBD1, 5 bases. The CDR3 protein is CASSPGRGEQPQHF. Written as DNA, the CDR3 is TGTGCCAGCAGCCCTGGGAGGGGCGAGCAGCCCCAGCATTTT. The whole variable domain, filled in from reference TRBV7-6 and TRBJ1-5, reads GAGVSQSPRYKVTKRGQDVALRCDPISGHVSLYWYRQALGQGPEFLTYFNYEAQQDKSGLPNDRFSAERPEGSISTLTIQRTEQRDSAMYRCASSPGRGEQPQHFGDGTRLSIL.